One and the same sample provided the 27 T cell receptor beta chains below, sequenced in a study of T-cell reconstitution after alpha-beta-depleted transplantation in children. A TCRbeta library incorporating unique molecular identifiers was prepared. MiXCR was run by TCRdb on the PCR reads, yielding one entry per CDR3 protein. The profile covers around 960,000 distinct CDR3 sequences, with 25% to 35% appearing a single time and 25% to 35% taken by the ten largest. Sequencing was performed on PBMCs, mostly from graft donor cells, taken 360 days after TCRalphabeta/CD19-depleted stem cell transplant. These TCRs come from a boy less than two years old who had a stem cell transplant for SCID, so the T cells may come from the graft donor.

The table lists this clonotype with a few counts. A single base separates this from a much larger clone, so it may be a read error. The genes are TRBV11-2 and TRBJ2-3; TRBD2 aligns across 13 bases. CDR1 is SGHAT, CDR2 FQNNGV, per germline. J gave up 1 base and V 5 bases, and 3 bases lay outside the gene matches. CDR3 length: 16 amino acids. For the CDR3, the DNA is TGTGCCAGCAGCCCAGGGACTAGCGGGGGCACAGATACGCAGTATTTT. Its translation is CASSPGTSGGTDTQYF.

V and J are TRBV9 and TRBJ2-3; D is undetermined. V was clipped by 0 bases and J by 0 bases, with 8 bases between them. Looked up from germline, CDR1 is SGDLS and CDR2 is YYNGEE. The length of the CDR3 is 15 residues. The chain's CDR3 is CASSVDRASTDTQYF. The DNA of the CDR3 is TGTGCCAGCAGCGTAGATCGAGCGAGCACAGATACGCAGTATTTT.

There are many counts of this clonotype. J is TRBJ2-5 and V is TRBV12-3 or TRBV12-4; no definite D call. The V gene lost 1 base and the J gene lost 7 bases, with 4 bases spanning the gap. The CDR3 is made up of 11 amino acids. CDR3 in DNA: TGTGCCAGCAGTTTAGGCTGGACCCAGTACTTC. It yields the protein CASSLGWTQYF.

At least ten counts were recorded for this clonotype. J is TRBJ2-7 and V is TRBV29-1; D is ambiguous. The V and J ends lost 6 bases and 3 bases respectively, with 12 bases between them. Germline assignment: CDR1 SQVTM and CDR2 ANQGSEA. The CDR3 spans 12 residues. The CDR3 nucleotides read TGCAGCGTGAGCAGGAACCGCTACGAGCAGTACTTC. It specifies CSVSRNRYEQYF.

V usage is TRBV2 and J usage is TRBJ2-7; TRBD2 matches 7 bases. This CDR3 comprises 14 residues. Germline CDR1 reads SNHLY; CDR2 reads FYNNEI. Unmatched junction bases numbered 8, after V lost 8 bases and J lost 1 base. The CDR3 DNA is TGTGCCAGCGGGCCCTTCGGGGGGTCCTACGAGCAGTACTTC. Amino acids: CASGPFGGSYEQYF.

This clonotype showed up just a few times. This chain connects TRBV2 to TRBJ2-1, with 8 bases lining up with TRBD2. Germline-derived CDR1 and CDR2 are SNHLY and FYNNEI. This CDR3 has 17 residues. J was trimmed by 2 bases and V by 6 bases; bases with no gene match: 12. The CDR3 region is CASRLGLAGGTYNEQFF. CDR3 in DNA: TGTGCCAGCAGACTTGGACTAGCAGGTGGCACCTACAATGAGCAGTTCTTC.

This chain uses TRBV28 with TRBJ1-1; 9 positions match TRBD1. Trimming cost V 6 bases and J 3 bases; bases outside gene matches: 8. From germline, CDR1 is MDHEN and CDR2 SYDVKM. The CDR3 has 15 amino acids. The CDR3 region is CASRIGQGHHTEAFF. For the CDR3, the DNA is TGTGCCAGCAGGATAGGACAGGGGCATCACACTGAAGCTTTCTTT.

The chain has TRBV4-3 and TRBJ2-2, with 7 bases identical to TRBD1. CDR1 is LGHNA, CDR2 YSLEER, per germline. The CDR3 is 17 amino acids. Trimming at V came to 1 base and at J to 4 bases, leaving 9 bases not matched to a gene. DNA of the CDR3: TGCGCCAGCAGCCAAGTGTTAGGGGGCCGGGGCACCGGGGAGCTGTTTTTT. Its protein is CASSQVLGGRGTGELFF.

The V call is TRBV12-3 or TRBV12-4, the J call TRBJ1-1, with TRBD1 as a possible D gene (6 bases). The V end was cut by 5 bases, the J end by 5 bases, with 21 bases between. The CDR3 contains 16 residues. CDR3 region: CASSRRFDYRDTEAFF. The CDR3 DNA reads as TGTGCCAGCAGTCGTCGTTTTGATTACAGGGATACTGAAGCTTTCTTT.

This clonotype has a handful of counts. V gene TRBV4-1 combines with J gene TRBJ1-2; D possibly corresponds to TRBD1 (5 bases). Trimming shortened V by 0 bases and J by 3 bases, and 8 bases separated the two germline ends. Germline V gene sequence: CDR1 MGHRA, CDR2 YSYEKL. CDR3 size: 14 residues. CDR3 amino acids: CASSQEGDHYGYTF. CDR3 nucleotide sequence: TGCGCCAGCAGCCAAGAGGGGGACCACTATGGCTACACCTTC.

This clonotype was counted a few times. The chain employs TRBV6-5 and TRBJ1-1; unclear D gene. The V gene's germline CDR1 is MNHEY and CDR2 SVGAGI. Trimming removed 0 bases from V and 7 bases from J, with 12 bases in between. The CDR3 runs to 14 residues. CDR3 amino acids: CASSYSNKGNEAFF. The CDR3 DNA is TGTGCCAGCAGTTACTCGAATAAAGGGAATGAAGCTTTCTTT.

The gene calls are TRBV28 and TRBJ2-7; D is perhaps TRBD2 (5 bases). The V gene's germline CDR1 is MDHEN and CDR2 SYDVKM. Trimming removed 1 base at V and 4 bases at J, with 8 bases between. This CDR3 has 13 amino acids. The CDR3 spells CASSLYGDYEQYF. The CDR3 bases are TGTGCCAGCAGTTTATACGGGGATTACGAGCAGTACTTC. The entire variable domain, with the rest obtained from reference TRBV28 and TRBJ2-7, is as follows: DVKVTQSSRYLVKRTGEKVFLECVQDMDHENMFWYRQDPGLGLRLIYFSYDVKMKEKGDIPEGYSVSREKKERFSLILESASTNQTSMYLCASSLYGDYEQYFGPGTRLTVT.

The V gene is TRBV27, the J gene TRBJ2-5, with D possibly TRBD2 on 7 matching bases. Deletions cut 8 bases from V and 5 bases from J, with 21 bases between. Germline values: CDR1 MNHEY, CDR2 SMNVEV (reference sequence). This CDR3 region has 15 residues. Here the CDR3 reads CASGGAGAGEETQYF. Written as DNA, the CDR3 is TGTGCCAGCGGGGGAGCAGGGGCGGGGGAGGAGACCCAGTACTTC.

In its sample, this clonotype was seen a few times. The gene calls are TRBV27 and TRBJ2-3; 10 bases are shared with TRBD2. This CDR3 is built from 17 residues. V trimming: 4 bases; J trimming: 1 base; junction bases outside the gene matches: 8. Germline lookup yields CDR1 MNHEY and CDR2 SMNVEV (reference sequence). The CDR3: CASSSPWLAGGTDTQYF. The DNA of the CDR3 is TGTGCCAGCAGTTCCCCTTGGCTAGCGGGGGGCACAGATACGCAGTATTTT.

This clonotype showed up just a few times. Here the CDR3 reads CASSPSFSTDTQYF. As DNA, the CDR3 is TGCGCCAGCAGCCCGTCCTTTAGCACAGATACGCAGTATTTT. The chain employs TRBV4-3 and TRBJ2-3; D gene unclear. Trimming removed 4 bases from V and 0 bases from J, with 8 bases in between. There are 14 residues in the CDR3. Germline V CDR1 and CDR2: LGHNA, YSLEER.

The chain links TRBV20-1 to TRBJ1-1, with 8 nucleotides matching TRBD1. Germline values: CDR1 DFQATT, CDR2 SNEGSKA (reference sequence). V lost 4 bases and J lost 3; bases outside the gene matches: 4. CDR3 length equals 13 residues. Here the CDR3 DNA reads TGCAGTGCTATCAGGGGGCTGGACACTGAAGCTTTCTTT. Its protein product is CSAIRGLDTEAFF.

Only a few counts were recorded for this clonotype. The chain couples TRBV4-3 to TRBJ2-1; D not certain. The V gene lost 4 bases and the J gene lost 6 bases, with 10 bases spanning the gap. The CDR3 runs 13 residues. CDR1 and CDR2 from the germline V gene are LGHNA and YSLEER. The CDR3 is CASSLFTRNEQFF. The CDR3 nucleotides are TGCGCCAGCAGCCTTTTCACCCGCAATGAGCAGTTCTTC.

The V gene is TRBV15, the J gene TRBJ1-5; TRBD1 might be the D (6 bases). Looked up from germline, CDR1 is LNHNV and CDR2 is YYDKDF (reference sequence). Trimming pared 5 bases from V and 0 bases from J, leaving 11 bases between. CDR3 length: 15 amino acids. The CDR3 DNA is TGTGCCACCAGCCCGACGGGGGCTAGCAATCAGCCCCAGCATTTT. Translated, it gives CATSPTGASNQPQHF. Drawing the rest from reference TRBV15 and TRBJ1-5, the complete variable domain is DAMVIQNPRYQVTQFGKPVTLSCSQTLNHNVMYWYQQKSSQAPKLLFHYYDKDFNNEADTPDNFQSRRPNTSFCFLDIRSPGLGDTAMYLCATSPTGASNQPQHFGDGTRLSIL.

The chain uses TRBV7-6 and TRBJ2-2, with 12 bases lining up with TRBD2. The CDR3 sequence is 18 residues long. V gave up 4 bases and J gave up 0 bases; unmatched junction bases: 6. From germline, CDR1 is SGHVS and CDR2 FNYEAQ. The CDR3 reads CASSSTSGGYTNTGELFF. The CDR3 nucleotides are TGTGCCAGCAGCTCCACTAGCGGGGGGTACACGAACACCGGGGAGCTGTTTTTT.

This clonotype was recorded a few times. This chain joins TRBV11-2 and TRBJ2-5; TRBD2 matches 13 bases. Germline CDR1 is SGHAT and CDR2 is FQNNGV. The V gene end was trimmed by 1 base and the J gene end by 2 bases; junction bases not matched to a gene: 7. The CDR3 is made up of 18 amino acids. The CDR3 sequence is CASSLVGLAGVRQETQYF. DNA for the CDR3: TGTGCCAGCAGCTTAGTCGGACTAGCGGGGGTCCGTCAAGAGACCCAGTACTTC.

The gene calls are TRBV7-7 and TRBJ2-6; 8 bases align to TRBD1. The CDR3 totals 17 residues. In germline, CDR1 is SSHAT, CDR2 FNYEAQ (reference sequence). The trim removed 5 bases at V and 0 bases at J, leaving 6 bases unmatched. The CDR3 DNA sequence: TGTGCCAGCAGCCACCGGGACAGGAGCTCTGGGGCCAACGTCCTGACTTTC. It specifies CASSHRDRSSGANVLTF. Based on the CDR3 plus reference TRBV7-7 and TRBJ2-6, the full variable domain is GAGVSQSPRYKVTKRGQDVTLRCDPISSHATLYWYQQALGQGPEFLTYFNYEAQPDKSGLPSDRFSAERPEGSISTLTIQRTEQRDSAMYRCASSHRDRSSGANVLTFGAGSRLTVL.

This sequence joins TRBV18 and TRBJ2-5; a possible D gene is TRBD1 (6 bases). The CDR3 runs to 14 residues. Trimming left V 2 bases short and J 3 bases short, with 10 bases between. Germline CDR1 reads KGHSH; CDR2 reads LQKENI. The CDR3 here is CASSPRTAEETQYF. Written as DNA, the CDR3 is TGTGCCAGCTCACCAAGGACAGCAGAAGAGACCCAGTACTTC.

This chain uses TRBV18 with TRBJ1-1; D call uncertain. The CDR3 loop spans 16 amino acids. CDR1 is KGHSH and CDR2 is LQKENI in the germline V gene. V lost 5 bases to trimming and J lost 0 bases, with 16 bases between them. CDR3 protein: CASSSRLGRLNTEAFF. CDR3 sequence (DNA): TGTGCCAGCTCATCCCGGCTGGGAAGGTTGAACACTGAAGCTTTCTTT.

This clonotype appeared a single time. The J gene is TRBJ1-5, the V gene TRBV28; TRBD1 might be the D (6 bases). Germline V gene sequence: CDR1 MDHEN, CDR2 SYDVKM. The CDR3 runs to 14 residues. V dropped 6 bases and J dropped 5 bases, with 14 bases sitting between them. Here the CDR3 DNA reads TGTGCCAGCAGCCTAGGACAGCCCTATCAGCCCCAGCATTTT. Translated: CASSLGQPYQPQHF.

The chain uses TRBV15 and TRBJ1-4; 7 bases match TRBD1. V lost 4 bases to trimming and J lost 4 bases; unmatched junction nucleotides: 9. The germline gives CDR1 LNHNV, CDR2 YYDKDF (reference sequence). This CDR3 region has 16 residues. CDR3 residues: CATSTPRTGLNEKLFF. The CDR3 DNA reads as TGTGCCACCAGCACTCCCCGGACAGGACTTAATGAAAAACTGTTTTTT.

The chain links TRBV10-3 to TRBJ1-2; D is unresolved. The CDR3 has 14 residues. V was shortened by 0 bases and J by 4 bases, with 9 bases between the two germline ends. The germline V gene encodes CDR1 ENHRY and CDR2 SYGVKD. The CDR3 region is CAISESASTYGYTF. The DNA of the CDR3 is TGTGCCATCAGTGAGTCGGCGAGTACCTATGGCTACACCTTC.

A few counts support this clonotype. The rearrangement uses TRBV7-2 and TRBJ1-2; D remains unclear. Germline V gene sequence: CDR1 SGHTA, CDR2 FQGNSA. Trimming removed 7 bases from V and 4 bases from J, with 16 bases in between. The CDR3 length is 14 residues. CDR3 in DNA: TGTGCCAGCACCCATAGAAGGGAGGGCTATGGCTACACCTTC. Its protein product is CASTHRREGYGYTF.